Below, 17 T cell receptor beta chains from the same sample are listed, as sequenced in a study of shared clonotypes between healthy human individuals. The method was immunoSEQ multiplex PCR; TCRdb's version includes in-frame clones alone and lacks a portion of them. The sample includes 2 million to 3 million clones, under 95% of them seen just once. Sequenced: naive CD4+ T cells from PBMCs. Subset here: CD45RA+ positively selected. The receptors here all came from a man aged 18 to 29 in good health. Some clones in this sample may be carry-over from other donors' samples.

V usage is TRBV7-9 and J usage is TRBJ2-7, with D unresolved. Germline values: CDR1 SEHNR, CDR2 FQNEAQ (reference sequence). V gave up 1 base and J gave up 4 bases, with 5 bases separating them. The CDR3 loop spans 12 amino acids. This CDR3 reads CASSLVQYEQYF. CDR3 sequence (DNA): TGTGCCAGCAGCTTAGTTCAGTACGAGCAGTACTTC.

As for this clone: Other DNA sequences in the sample encode the same CDR3. The chain links TRBV5-1 to TRBJ1-5; D gene unclear. This CDR3 is 13 amino acids long. V lost 1 base and J 1 base, leaving 3 bases between the germline ends. Per germline, CDR1 SGHRS and CDR2 YFSETQ. The CDR3 DNA sequence: TGCGCCAGCAGCTTGAACAGCAATCAGCCCCAGCATTTT. This codes for CASSLNSNQPQHF.

A remark on this clone: Other DNA sequences in the sample encode the same CDR3. The V and J genes are TRBV5-1 and TRBJ2-3, with D uncertain. Per germline, CDR1 SGHRS and CDR2 YFSETQ. The germline V and J ends were trimmed by 1 base and 6 bases, with 3 bases remaining between them. The CDR3 runs to 11 residues. Written as DNA, the CDR3 is TGCGCCAGCAGCTTGTTGGATACGCAGTATTTT. Protein: CASSLLDTQYF.

The J gene is TRBJ2-1, the V gene TRBV6-1; 7 positions match TRBD1. Trimming cost V 4 bases and J 5 bases; bases outside gene matches: 5. CDR3 length: 14 residues. CDR1 and CDR2 (germline): MNHNS, SASEGT. As DNA, the CDR3 is TGTGCCAGCAGTGTACAGACAGGGAACAATGAGCAGTTCTTC. The encoded protein is CASSVQTGNNEQFF.

V is TRBV6-6 and J is TRBJ2-2; a possible D gene is TRBD2 (5 bases). This CDR3 is built from 15 residues. Trimming stripped 0 bases from V and 6 bases from J, with 11 bases between. CDR1 MNHNY and CDR2 SVGAGI come from the germline V gene (reference sequence). The CDR3 DNA follows: TGTGCCAGCAGTTACTCGAGGGCTGGGGCCGGGGAGCTGTTTTTT. It specifies CASSYSRAGAGELFF.

This clone appeared once. J is TRBJ1-4 and V is TRBV5-1; 9 bases match TRBD1. The CDR3 has 14 residues. V dropped 4 bases and J dropped 7; count of bases not matched to a gene: 5. Germline V gives CDR1 SGHRS, CDR2 YFSETQ. The CDR3 spells CASSIQGAGEKLFF. The CDR3 DNA reads as TGCGCCAGCAGCATACAGGGGGCCGGTGAAAAACTGTTTTTT.

A remark on this clone: Other DNA sequences of this sample code for an identical CDR3. The chain joins TRBV5-1 to TRBJ2-5; D remains unclear. The CDR3 loop spans 11 amino acids. V lost 4 bases, J lost 3 bases, and 4 bases lay in between. CDR1 and CDR2 from the germline V gene are SGHRS and YFSETQ. CDR3 in DNA: TGCGCCAGCAGCCTCGAAGAGACCCAGTACTTC. This gives the protein CASSLEETQYF.

The V and J genes are TRBV19 and TRBJ2-1, with D possibly being TRBD1 or TRBD2 (5 bases each). Trimming left V 0 bases short and J 0 bases short, with 9 bases between. CDR1 is LNHDA and CDR2 is SQIVND in the germline V gene (reference sequence). The CDR3 has 16 residues. This CDR3 reads CASSIEGESSYNEQFF. The CDR3 DNA is TGTGCCAGTAGTATAGAGGGGGAGAGCTCCTACAATGAGCAGTTCTTC.

V is TRBV7-9 and J is TRBJ2-5, with no clear D. This CDR3 is built from 13 residues. Trimming took 2 bases from V and 4 from J, leaving 8 bases between them. Germline loops: CDR1 SEHNR, CDR2 FQNEAQ (reference sequence). As DNA, the CDR3 is TGTGCCAGCAGCTTACGGGTCTCAGAGACCCAGTACTTC. Translation: CASSLRVSETQYF.

The V and J genes are TRBV19 and TRBJ1-2; D uncertain. The germline gives CDR1 LNHDA, CDR2 SQIVND (reference sequence). The CDR3 totals 14 residues. V was clipped by 1 base and J by 0 bases, with 6 bases between them. As DNA, the CDR3 is TGTGCCAGTAGTATAGGACGGACTAACTATGGCTACACCTTC. Residues: CASSIGRTNYGYTF.

The table lists this clone with a count of one. The V gene is TRBV7-3, the J gene TRBJ1-2, with 8 bases matching TRBD1. CDR3 length equals 14 residues. Losses at the gene ends were 5 bases for V and 6 bases for J; bases not matched to a gene: 8. Germline lookup yields CDR1 SGHTA and CDR2 FQGTGA. Here the CDR3 reads CASSPKAGGDGYTF. CDR3 DNA: TGTGCCAGCAGCCCCAAGGCAGGGGGCGATGGCTACACCTTC.

The chain uses TRBV11-2 and TRBJ1-1; 11 positions agree with TRBD1. V gave up 4 bases and J gave up 4 bases; unmatched junction bases: 5. Germline assignment: CDR1 SGHAT and CDR2 FQNNGV. This CDR3 comprises 15 residues. The CDR3 spells CASSSTGTGGTEAFF. CDR3 DNA sequence: TGTGCCAGCAGCTCAACCGGGACAGGGGGCACTGAAGCTTTCTTT.

The chain has TRBV2 and TRBJ2-3; TRBD1 matches 9 bases. V lost 6 bases to trimming and J lost 4 bases; unmatched junction nucleotides: 8. This CDR3 spans 15 amino acids. CDR1 SNHLY and CDR2 FYNNEI come from the germline V gene. CDR3 amino acids: CASRAPGQGPDTQYF. CDR3 nucleotides: TGTGCCAGCAGGGCACCGGGACAGGGACCAGATACGCAGTATTTT.

Note on this clone: Distinct nucleotide sequences in the sample also encode this CDR3. The chain employs TRBV7-9 and TRBJ2-1; 9 nucleotides match TRBD1. The CDR3 sequence is 14 residues long. CDR1 and CDR2 (germline): SEHNR, FQNEAQ (reference sequence). The V segment lost 5 bases and the J segment 6 bases; nucleotides outside the gene matches: 5. CDR3 sequence reads: CASSPRTGVNEQFF. The CDR3 nucleotides are TGTGCCAGCAGCCCTCGGACAGGGGTCAATGAGCAGTTCTTC.

Written as DNA, the CDR3 is TGTGCCAGCAGCTTACAGGGTGGCTCCTACGAGCAGTACTTC. This sequence encodes CASSLQGGSYEQYF. The chain is built from TRBV7-8 and TRBJ2-7; D is possibly TRBD1 (5 bases). Germline CDR1 is SGHVS and CDR2 is FQNEAQ. This CDR3 spans 14 amino acids. The V end lost 2 bases, the J end lost 0 bases, and 8 bases lay between the germline ends. Filled out from reference TRBV7-8 and TRBJ2-7, the complete variable domain reads GAGVSQSPRYKVAKRGQDVALRCDPISGHVSLFWYQQALGQGPEFLTYFQNEAQLDKSGLPSDRFFAERPEGSVSTLKIQRTQQEDSAVYLCASSLQGGSYEQYFGPGTRLTVT.

This chain joins TRBV5-1 and TRBJ2-1; the D is unclear. Trimming stripped 3 bases from V and 1 base from J, with 17 bases between. CDR3 size: 17 residues. The germline V gene has CDR1 SGHRS and CDR2 YFSETQ. CDR3 DNA sequence: TGCGCCAGCAGCTCCATTACGGGCACTGTGTCCTACAATGAGCAGTTCTTC. Translated: CASSSITGTVSYNEQFF.

The chain combines TRBV2 with TRBJ2-7, with 11 bases matching TRBD2. Germline V gene data show CDR1 as SNHLY and CDR2 as FYNNEI. J gave up 2 bases and V 5 bases, and 5 bases lay outside the gene matches. The CDR3 has 15 amino acids. The CDR3 loop reads CASSPSGRSTYEQYF. CDR3 bases: TGTGCCAGCAGTCCTAGCGGGAGGTCGACCTACGAGCAGTACTTC.